This T cell receptor beta chain emerged from a study of T-cell reconstitution after alpha-beta-depleted transplantation in children. This clonotype has at least ten counts. The target antigen is unknown. Study-wide results and caveats: Reported findings indicate that, about two months after transplant, alpha-beta T cells came from several hundred expanded clones, which were derived from non-depleted graft cells. Counts and diversity of T cells one year after transplant came mostly from newly produced T cells. For some patients, TCRbeta diversity was high at day 60 because of recipient T cells and thymic progenitors that survived.

The V end lost 0 bases, the J end lost 1 base, and 21 bases lay between the germline ends. Germline loops: CDR1 LGHNA, CDR2 YSLEER. The CDR3 is 19 residues long. TCRbeta library construction was performed incorporating unique molecular identifiers. Each CDR3 protein is one row after TCRdb ran MiXCR on the PCR reads. The table shows around 440,000 distinct CDR3 sequences, with approximately 10% occurring only once. This sequence was found in a child aged 2-15 years with inherited bone marrow failure, due to receive a stem cell transplant. The chain couples TRBV4-3 to TRBJ1-1; no firm D call. The sample consisted of PBMCs, taken before TCRalphabeta/CD19-depleted stem cell transplant. The CDR3 spells CASSQERSYFGTPNTEAFF. CDR3 nucleotide sequence: TGCGCCAGCAGCCAAGAACGGTCTTATTTTGGCACTCCGAACACTGAAGCTTTCTTT.